Shown below are 21 T cell receptor beta chains from a single sample sequenced in a study of blood T cell repertoires in COVID-19. Measured with immunoSEQ multiplex PCR; TCRdb has only the in-frame clones, and not every one. The table shows 130,000 or so clones, with roughly nine tenths occurring only once. Material for sequencing was peripheral blood. Source of these receptors: a woman between 65 and 79 years old with COVID-19, enrolled during active disease.

A note on this clone: At one boundary the junction diverges from the germline segment, which might be a read error. This rearrangement joins TRBV29-1 to TRBJ2-7, with unresolved D. Germline CDR1 SQVTM, CDR2 ANQGSEA. The length of the CDR3 is 12 residues. As DNA, the CDR3 is TGCAGCGTTCAAGAAAGAGAAGTCGAGCAGTACTTC. Translating gives CSVQEREVEQYF.

V usage is TRBV9 and J usage is TRBJ2-1; D perhaps matches TRBD1 (8 bases). The CDR3 extends over 16 amino acids. Per the germline V gene, CDR1 is SGDLS and CDR2 is YYNGEE. V dropped 4 bases and J dropped 8 bases, with 22 bases sitting between them. The CDR3: CASSPVGGDRFHEQFF. The CDR3 DNA sequence: TGTGCCAGCAGCCCGGTGGGGGGGGACAGGTTCCATGAGCAGTTCTTC.

This chain links TRBV6-6 with TRBJ1-5, with D possibly matching TRBD1 (6 bases). The V gene's germline CDR1 is MNHNY and CDR2 SVGAGI (reference sequence). The CDR3 contains 15 residues. Trimming removed 0 bases from V and 3 bases from J, with 9 bases in between. Written as DNA, the CDR3 is TGTGCCAGCAGTTACTCAGGACAGTCCAATCAGCCCCAGCATTTT. Encoded protein: CASSYSGQSNQPQHF.

The J gene is TRBJ1-5, the V gene TRBV5-1; D ambiguous. Germline V gene sequence: CDR1 SGHRS, CDR2 YFSETQ. Trimming took off 0 bases at V and 5 bases at J, with 9 bases between the two ends. The CDR3 is 14 amino acids. CDR3 DNA: TGCGCCAGCAGCTTGGCCGGGAAAGATCAGCCCCAGCATTTT. Its translation: CASSLAGKDQPQHF.

Only one count was recorded for this clone. This rearrangement joins TRBV21-1 to TRBJ2-5; the tabulated D call, TRBD1, remains unverified against the DNA. TRBV21-1 is noted as a pseudogene. The CDR3 loop spans 14 amino acids. DNA for the CDR3: TGTGCCAGCAGCAATTCAGGGTGGGGAGAGACCCAGTACTTC. This sequence encodes CASSNSGWGETQYF.

This clone is a singleton in its sample. V gene TRBV5-1 combines with J gene TRBJ2-3; 13 positions agree with TRBD2. Germline assignment: CDR1 SGHRS and CDR2 YFSETQ. V lost 0 bases to trimming and J lost 4 bases; unmatched junction nucleotides: 5. The CDR3 loop spans 17 amino acids. The CDR3, as DNA: TGCGCCAGCAGCTTGGATCGACTAGCGGGGGGTCCAGATACGCAGTATTTT. Amino acids: CASSLDRLAGGPDTQYF.

On this clone itself: This sample also contains other DNA sequences that code for the same CDR3. The rearrangement uses TRBV5-1 and TRBJ1-4; D unresolved. The germline gives CDR1 SGHRS, CDR2 YFSETQ. V lost 0 bases and J 0 bases, leaving 3 bases between the germline ends. The CDR3 loop spans 14 amino acids. The CDR3 protein is CASSLATTNEKLFF. In DNA, the CDR3 is TGCGCCAGCAGCTTGGCTACAACTAATGAAAAACTGTTTTTT. Full variable domain (rest looked up from reference TRBV5-1 and TRBJ1-4): KAGVTQTPRYLIKTRGQQVTLSCSPISGHRSVSWYQQTPGQGLQFLFEYFSETQRNKGNFPGRFSGRQFSNSRSEMNVSTLELGDSALYLCASSLATTNEKLFFGSGTQLSVL.

V and J are TRBV30 and TRBJ2-7, with D possibly TRBD2 on 5 matching bases. V lost 2 bases to trimming and J lost 7 bases, with 12 bases between them. The CDR3 spans 12 residues. The germline gives CDR1 GTSNPN, CDR2 SVGIG (reference sequence). The CDR3 nucleotides are TGTGCCTGGAGTAAAGGTGGGAGTGAGCAGTACTTC. Residues: CAWSKGGSEQYF.

By share, this clone ranks as medium-sized. V gene TRBV4-1 combines with J gene TRBJ2-3, with 15 nucleotides matching TRBD2. J lost 2 bases, V lost 0 bases, and 12 bases had no gene match. Germline assignment: CDR1 MGHRA and CDR2 YSYEKL. The CDR3 extends over 21 amino acids. CDR3 sequence: CASSQDNFRTSGGAPTDTQYF. The CDR3 DNA follows: TGCGCCAGCAGCCAAGATAACTTTAGGACTAGCGGGGGGGCCCCCACAGATACGCAGTATTTT.

The chain recombines TRBV9 with TRBJ1-4, with 9 bases identical to TRBD1. Germline V lookup: CDR1 SGDLS, CDR2 YYNGEE. This CDR3 has 16 amino acids. Trimming took 0 bases from V and 5 from J; bases not matched to a gene: 5. The CDR3 coding sequence is TGTGCCAGCAGCGTAGGGACAGGGGCTCCCAATGAAAAACTGTTTTTT. Its translation: CASSVGTGAPNEKLFF.

This chain links TRBV5-6 with TRBJ1-2; D not certain. V lost 7 bases, J lost 7 bases, and 17 bases lay in between. There are 13 residues in the CDR3. CDR1 is SGHDT, CDR2 YYEEEE, per germline. In nucleotides, the CDR3 is TGTGCCAGCGGCAGACACCAAGCAAGTGGCTACACCTTC. This sequence encodes CASGRHQASGYTF.

The chain combines TRBV27 with TRBJ1-1, with TRBD1 as a possible D gene (6 bases). Trimming removed 3 bases from V and 2 bases from J, with 13 bases in between. Germline assignment: CDR1 MNHEY and CDR2 SMNVEV (reference sequence). There are 15 residues in the CDR3. CDR3 protein: CASSFLPTGNTEAFF. CDR3 DNA sequence: TGTGCCAGCAGTTTTCTCCCGACAGGAAACACTGAAGCTTTCTTT.

The chain combines TRBV7-2 with TRBJ2-3; 9 nucleotides agree with TRBD2. The V and J ends lost 3 bases and 0 bases, in that order; junction bases with no gene match: 4. CDR1 and CDR2 from the germline V gene are SGHTA and FQGNSA. This CDR3 is built from 16 residues. The CDR3 DNA reads as TGTGCCAGCAGCTTTAGCGGGGGTGCTAGCACAGATACGCAGTATTTT. This sequence encodes CASSFSGGASTDTQYF.

The chain links TRBV27 to TRBJ2-3; 7 bases are shared with TRBD2. J gave up 1 base and V 2 bases, and 3 bases lay outside the gene matches. Germline V CDR1 and CDR2: MNHEY, SMNVEV (reference sequence). This CDR3 is 15 amino acids long. This CDR3 reads CASSLGGVGTDTQYF. CDR3 bases: TGTGCCAGCAGTTTAGGGGGGGTGGGCACAGATACGCAGTATTTT.

V is TRBV3-1 (or the pseudogene TRBV3-2) and J is TRBJ2-1, with 12 bases lining up with TRBD2. The J segment lost 12 bases and the V segment lost 1 base, leaving 7 bases of the junction unmatched. The CDR3 is made up of 15 amino acids. The germline gives CDR1 LGHDT, CDR2 YNNKEL (reference sequence). The CDR3 DNA follows: TGTGCCAGCAGCCAAGTTCTAGCGGGGGGGGTTGGGCAGTTCTTC. It is translated as CASSQVLAGGVGQFF.

The CDR3 nucleotides are TGTGCCACCAGTGACCCCTCAGGGGACGGGGAGACCCAGTACTTC. Protein: CATSDPSGDGETQYF. The rearrangement joins TRBV24-1 to TRBJ2-5; tentative D call: TRBD1 (6 bases). The germline V and J ends were trimmed by 4 bases and 5 bases, with 16 bases remaining between them. The CDR3 runs to 15 residues. CDR1 KGHDR and CDR2 SFDVKD come from the germline V gene.

This chain connects TRBV6-5 to TRBJ2-2, with a tentative D call TRBD2 (5 bases). With 8 bases removed from V and 9 bases from J, the gap between germline ends came to 16 bases. The CDR3 spans 13 residues. CDR1 is MNHEY and CDR2 is SVGAGI in the germline V gene. CDR3 loop: CASCRSSGRELFF. CDR3 DNA sequence: TGTGCCAGCTGTCGGTCCTCGGGGAGGGAGCTGTTTTTT.

This clone occurred once. J is TRBJ1-6 and V is TRBV30, with TRBD1 as a possible D gene (6 bases). The V end lost 3 bases, the J end lost 11 bases, and 17 bases lay between the germline ends. Germline loops: CDR1 GTSNPN, CDR2 SVGIG (reference sequence). The CDR3 runs to 14 residues. CDR3 residues: CAWRVQGLIAPLHF. As DNA, the CDR3 is TGTGCCTGGAGGGTACAGGGCTTAATCGCACCCCTCCACTTT.

The chain has TRBV25-1 and TRBJ1-2, with 7 nucleotides matching TRBD1. The CDR3 runs to 15 residues. Germline assignment: CDR1 MGHDK and CDR2 SYGVNS. V lost 1 base to trimming and J lost 0 bases; unmatched junction nucleotides: 2. CDR3 DNA: TGTGCCAGCAGTGAATGGGGGACAGCTAACTATGGCTACACCTTC. Translated: CASSEWGTANYGYTF.

This clone is a singleton in its sample. This CDR3 is CASSQGDPSTDTQYF. CDR3 in DNA: TGCGCCAGCAGCCAAGGGGATCCGAGCACAGATACGCAGTATTTT. This sequence joins TRBV5-1 and TRBJ2-3; a possible D gene is TRBD1 (5 bases). Germline values: CDR1 SGHRS, CDR2 YFSETQ. CDR3 length: 15 residues. Trimming removed 4 bases at V and 0 bases at J, with 12 bases between. The entire variable domain, with the rest obtained from reference TRBV5-1 and TRBJ2-3, is as follows: KAGVTQTPRYLIKTRGQQVTLSCSPISGHRSVSWYQQTPGQGLQFLFEYFSETQRNKGNFPGRFSGRQFSNSRSEMNVSTLELGDSALYLCASSQGDPSTDTQYFGPGTRLTVL.

The rearrangement uses TRBV5-4 and TRBJ1-5; 7 bases line up with TRBD1. J was trimmed by 5 bases and V by 1 base; bases with no gene match: 6. CDR3 length: 15 amino acids. The germline V gene encodes CDR1 SGHNT and CDR2 YYREEE (reference sequence). This CDR3 reads CASSLNRGFDQPQHF. In DNA form, the CDR3 reads TGTGCCAGCAGCTTGAACAGGGGTTTCGATCAGCCCCAGCATTTT.